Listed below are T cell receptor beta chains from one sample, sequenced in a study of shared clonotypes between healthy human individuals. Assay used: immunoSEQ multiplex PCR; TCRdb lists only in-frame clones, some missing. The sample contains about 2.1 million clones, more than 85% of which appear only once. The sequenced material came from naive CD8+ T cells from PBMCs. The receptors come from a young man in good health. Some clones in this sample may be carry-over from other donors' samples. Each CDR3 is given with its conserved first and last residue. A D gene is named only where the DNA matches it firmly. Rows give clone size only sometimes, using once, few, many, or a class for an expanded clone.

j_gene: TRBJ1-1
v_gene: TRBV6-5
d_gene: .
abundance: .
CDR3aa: CASSYSGGTTEAFF
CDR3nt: TGTGCCAGCAGTTACTCGGGGGGAACCACTGAAGCTTTCTTT

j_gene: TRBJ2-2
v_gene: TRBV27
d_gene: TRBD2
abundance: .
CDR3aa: CASSKLRTSGTNTGELFF
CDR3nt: TGTGCCAGCAGTAAACTAAGGACTAGCGGGACGAACACCGGGGAGCTGTTTTTT

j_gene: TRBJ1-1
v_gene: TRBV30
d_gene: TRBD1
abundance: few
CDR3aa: CAWSVLLYQQGDTEAFF
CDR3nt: TGTGCCTGGAGTGTACTCCTCTACCAACAGGGGGACACTGAAGCTTTCTTT

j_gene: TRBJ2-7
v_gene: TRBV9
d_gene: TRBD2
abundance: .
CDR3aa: CASSVGNTGGEQYF
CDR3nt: TGTGCCAGCAGCGTAGGTAACACGGGGGGCGAGCAGTACTTC

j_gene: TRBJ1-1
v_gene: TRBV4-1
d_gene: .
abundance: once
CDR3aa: CASSRDPGLAFF
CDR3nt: TGCGCCAGCAGCCGAGATCCGGGGTTGGCTTTCTTT

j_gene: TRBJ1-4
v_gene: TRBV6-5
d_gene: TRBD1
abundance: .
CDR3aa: CASSYIGGETNEKLFF
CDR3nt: TGTGCCAGCAGTTACATAGGGGGCGAGACTAATGAAAAACTGTTTTTT

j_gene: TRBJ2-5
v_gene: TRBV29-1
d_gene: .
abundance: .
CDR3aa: CSAGYTGEQYF
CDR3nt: TGCAGCGCCGGATATACCGGAGAGCAGTACTTC

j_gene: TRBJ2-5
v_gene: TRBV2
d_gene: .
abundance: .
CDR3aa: CASSEWSGEETQYF
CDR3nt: TGTGCCAGCAGTGAGTGGTCGGGCGAAGAGACCCAGTACTTC

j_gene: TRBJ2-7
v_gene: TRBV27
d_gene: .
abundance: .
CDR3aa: CASGNGNSYEQYF
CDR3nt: TGTGCCAGCGGGAACGGGAACTCCTACGAGCAGTACTTC

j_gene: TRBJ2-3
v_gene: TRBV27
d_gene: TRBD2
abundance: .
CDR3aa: CASSLSWGLASTDTQYF
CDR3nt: TGTGCCAGCAGTTTAAGTTGGGGACTAGCGAGCACAGATACGCAGTATTTT

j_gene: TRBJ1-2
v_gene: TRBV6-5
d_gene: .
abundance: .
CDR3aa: CATRQPFYGYTF
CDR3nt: TGTGCCACAAGACAACCATTCTATGGCTACACCTTC

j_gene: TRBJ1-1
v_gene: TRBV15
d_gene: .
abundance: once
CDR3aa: CATSRDWGLGAEAFF
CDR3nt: TGTGCCACCAGCAGAGATTGGGGCCTTGGGGCTGAAGCTTTCTTT

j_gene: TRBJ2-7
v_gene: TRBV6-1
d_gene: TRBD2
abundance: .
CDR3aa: CASSEITSGSDEQYF
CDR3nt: TGTGCCAGCAGTGAAATAACTAGCGGGAGCGACGAGCAGTACTTC

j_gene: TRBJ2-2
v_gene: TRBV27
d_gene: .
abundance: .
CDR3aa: CASSFEVNTGELFF
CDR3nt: TGTGCCAGCAGTTTCGAGGTGAACACCGGGGAGCTGTTTTTT

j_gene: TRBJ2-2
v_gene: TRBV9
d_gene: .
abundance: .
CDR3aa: CASSASRRMPTGELFF
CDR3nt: TGTGCCAGCAGCGCCTCCCGGCGGATGCCCACCGGGGAGCTGTTTTTT

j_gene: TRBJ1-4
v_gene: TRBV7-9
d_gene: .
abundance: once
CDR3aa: CASSPLQGREKLFF
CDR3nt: TGTGCCAGCAGCCCCCTACAGGGAAGAGAAAAACTGTTTTTT

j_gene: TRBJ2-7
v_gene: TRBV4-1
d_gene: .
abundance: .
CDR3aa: CASSQVGSYEQYF
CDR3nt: TGCGCCAGCAGCCAAGTGGGCTCGTACGAGCAGTACTTC

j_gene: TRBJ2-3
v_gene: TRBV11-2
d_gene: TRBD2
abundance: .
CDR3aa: CASSRSGSMMDTQYF
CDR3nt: TGTGCCAGCAGTCGTAGCGGGAGCATGATGGATACGCAGTATTTT

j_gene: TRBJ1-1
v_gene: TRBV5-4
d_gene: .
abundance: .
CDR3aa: CASSREGVNTEAFF
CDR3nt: TGTGCCAGCAGCAGGGAGGGGGTAAACACTGAAGCTTTCTTT

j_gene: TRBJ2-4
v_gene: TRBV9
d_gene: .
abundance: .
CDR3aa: CASSEDSGDIQYF
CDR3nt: TGTGCCAGCAGCGAGGACTCCGGGGACATTCAGTACTTC

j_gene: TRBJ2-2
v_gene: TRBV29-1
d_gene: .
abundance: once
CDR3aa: CSVGLAPGELFF
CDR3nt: TGCAGCGTTGGACTGGCTCCCGGGGAGCTGTTTTTT

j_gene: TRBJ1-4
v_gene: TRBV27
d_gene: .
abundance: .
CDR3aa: CASSSRDIRGGLFF
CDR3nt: TGTGCCAGCAGTTCCCGGGACATCCGTGGTGGACTGTTTTTT

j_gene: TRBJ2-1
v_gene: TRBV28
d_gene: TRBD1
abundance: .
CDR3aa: CASSTDRDEQFF
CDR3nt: TGTGCCAGCAGTACTGACAGGGATGAGCAGTTCTTC

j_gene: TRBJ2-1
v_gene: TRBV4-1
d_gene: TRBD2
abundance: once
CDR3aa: CASTPGLLAGYNEQFF
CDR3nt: TGCGCCAGCACCCCGGGTCTACTAGCGGGTTACAATGAGCAGTTCTTC

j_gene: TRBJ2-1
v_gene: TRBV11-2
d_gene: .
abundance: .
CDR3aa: CASSSGHSRDNEQFF
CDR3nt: TGTGCCAGCAGTTCTGGGCACTCGAGAGACAATGAGCAGTTCTTC

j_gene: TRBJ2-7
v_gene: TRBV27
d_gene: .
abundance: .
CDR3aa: CASSLIGMGAGVEEQYF
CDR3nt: TGTGCCAGCAGTTTAATCGGTATGGGGGCAGGAGTAGAGGAGCAGTACTTC

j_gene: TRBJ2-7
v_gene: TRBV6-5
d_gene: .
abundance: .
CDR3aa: CASSYSKGFYEQYF
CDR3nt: TGTGCCAGCAGTTACTCTAAGGGATTCTACGAGCAGTACTTC

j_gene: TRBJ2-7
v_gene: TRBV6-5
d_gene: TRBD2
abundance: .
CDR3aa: CASSSGLVAYF
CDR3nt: TGTGCCAGCAGTTCAGGACTAGTGGCGTACTTC

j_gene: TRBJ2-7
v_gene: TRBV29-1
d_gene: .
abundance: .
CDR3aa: CSVEGVRDMRSEQYF
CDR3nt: TGCAGCGTTGAAGGAGTACGGGACATGCGCTCCGAGCAGTACTTC

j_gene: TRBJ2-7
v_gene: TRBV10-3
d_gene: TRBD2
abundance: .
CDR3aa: CASREGLEQYF
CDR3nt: TGTGCCTCGCGGGAGGGCCTCGAGCAGTACTTC

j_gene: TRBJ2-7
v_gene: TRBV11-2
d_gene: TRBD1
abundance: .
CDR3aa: CASSLDRTGHYEQYF
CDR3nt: TGTGCCAGCAGCTTAGATCGGACAGGGCACTACGAGCAGTACTTC

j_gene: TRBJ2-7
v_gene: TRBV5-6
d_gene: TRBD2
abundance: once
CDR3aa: CASSVLAGLYEQYF
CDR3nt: TGTGCCAGCAGCGTATTAGCGGGGCTCTACGAGCAGTACTTC

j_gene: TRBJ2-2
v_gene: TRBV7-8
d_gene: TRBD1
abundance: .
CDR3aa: CASSSRSRDRGFTGELFF
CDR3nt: TGTGCCAGCAGCTCCCGGAGCCGGGACAGGGGTTTCACCGGGGAGCTGTTTTTT

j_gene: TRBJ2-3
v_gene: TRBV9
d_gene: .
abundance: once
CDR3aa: CASSVVEGWTLTDTQYF
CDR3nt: TGTGCCAGCAGCGTAGTAGAGGGGTGGACTCTCACAGATACGCAGTATTTT

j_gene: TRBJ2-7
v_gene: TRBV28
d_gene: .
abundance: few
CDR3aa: CASSFSDRQYEQYF
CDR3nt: TGTGCCAGCAGTTTCTCCGACAGACAATACGAGCAGTACTTC